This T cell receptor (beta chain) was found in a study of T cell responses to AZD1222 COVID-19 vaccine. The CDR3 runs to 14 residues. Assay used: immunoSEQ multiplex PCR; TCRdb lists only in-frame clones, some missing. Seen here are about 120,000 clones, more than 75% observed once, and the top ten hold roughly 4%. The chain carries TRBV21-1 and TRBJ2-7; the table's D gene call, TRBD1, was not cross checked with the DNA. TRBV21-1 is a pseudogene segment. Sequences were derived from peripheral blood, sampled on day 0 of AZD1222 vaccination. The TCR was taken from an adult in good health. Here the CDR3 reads CASSKVDRSYEQYF. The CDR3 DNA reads TGTGCCAGCAGCAAAGTAGACAGATCCTACGAGCAGTACTTC.